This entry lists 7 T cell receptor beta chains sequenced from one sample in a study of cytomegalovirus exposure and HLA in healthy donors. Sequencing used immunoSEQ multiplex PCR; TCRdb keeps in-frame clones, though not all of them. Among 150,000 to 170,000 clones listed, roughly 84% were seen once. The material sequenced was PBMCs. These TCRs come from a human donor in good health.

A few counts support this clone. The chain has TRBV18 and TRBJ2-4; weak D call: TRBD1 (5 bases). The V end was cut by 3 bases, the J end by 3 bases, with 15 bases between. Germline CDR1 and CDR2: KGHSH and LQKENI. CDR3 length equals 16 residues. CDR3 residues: CASSPNSGSGKNIQYF. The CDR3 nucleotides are TGTGCCAGCTCACCTAACTCAGGGTCGGGCAAAAACATTCAGTACTTC.

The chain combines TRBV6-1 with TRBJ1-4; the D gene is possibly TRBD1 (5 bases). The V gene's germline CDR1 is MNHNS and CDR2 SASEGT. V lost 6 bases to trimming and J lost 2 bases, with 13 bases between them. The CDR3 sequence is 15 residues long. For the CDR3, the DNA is TGTGCCAGCAGGAGCCAGGGCCTGACTAATGAAAAACTGTTTTTT. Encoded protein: CASRSQGLTNEKLFF.

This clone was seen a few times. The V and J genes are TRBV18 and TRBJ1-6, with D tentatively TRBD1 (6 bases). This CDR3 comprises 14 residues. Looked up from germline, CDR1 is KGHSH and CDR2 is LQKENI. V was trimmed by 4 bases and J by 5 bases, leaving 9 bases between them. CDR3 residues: CASSQDRNNSPLHF. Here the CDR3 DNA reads TGTGCCAGCTCACAAGACAGGAATAATTCACCCCTCCACTTT.

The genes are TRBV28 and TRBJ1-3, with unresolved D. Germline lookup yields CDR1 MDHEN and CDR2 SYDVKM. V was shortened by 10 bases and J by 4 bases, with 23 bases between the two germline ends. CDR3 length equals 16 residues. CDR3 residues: CATAAWAGPRGNTIYF. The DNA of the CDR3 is TGTGCCACCGCAGCTTGGGCGGGTCCAAGAGGAAACACCATATATTTT.

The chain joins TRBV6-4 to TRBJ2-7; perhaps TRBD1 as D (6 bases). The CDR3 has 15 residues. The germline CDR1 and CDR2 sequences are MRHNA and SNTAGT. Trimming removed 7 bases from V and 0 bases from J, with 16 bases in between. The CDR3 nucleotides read TGTGCCAGCAAGCACCGGGACACAAGCTCCTACGAGCAGTACTTC. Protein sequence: CASKHRDTSSYEQYF.

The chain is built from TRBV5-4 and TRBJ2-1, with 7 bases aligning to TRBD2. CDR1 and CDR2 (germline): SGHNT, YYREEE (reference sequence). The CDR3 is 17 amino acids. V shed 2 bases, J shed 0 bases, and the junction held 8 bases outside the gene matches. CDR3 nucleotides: TGTGCCAGCAGCTTCTTAGCGGGCATGGACTCCTACAATGAGCAGTTCTTC. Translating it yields CASSFLAGMDSYNEQFF.

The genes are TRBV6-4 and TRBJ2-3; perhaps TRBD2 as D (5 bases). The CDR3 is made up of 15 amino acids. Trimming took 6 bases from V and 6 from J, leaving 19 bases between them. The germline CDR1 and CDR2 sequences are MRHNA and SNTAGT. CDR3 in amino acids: CASRRTLSPLDTQYF. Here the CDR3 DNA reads TGTGCCAGCAGAAGGACTCTTTCACCACTCGATACGCAGTATTTT.